This is a list of T cell receptor beta chains from one sample in a study of radiotherapy plus CTLA-4 blockade in lung cancer. Repertoires were generated with immunoSEQ multiplex PCR, while TCRdb's copy carries only in-frame clones and drops some. Of fewer than 100,000 clones listed, under 90% are singletons. This specimen consisted of peripheral blood, obtained from a patient treated with radiotherapy plus ipilimumab. These TCRs come from a human donor with non-small cell lung cancer who had stable disease on radiotherapy plus ipilimumab. Both conserved end residues are part of each CDR3. D genes are given only for firm matches. Expanded clones get a size class; other rows say once, few or many, or leave the size out.

abundance,v_gene,j_gene,d_gene,CDR3nt,CDR3aa
.,TRBV28,TRBJ2-7,TRBD1,TGTGCCAGCAGTTCCTCCGGGACAGGGTCCTACGAGCAGTACTTC,CASSSSGTGSYEQYF
once,TRBV9,TRBJ2-7,TRBD2,TGTGCCAGCAGCGTAGGGGCGGGGGGGTACGAGCAGTACTTC,CASSVGAGGYEQYF
few,TRBV6-1,TRBJ2-7,.,TGTGCGATTAAGCCTATTACGGCCTACGAGCAGTACTTC,CAIKPITAYEQYF
.,TRBV4-1,TRBJ1-2,.,TGCGCCAGCAGCCAGTACGAGGGGCGCGGGAGCGGCTACACCTTC,CASSQYEGRGSGYTF
.,TRBV19,TRBJ2-3,.,TGTGCCAGTAGTATAAGCAGGGGCGCAGATACGCAGTATTTT,CASSISRGADTQYF
.,TRBV27,TRBJ2-7,.,TGTGCCAGCAGTTTACGGGGACATACTTCCTACGAGCAGTACTTC,CASSLRGHTSYEQYF
.,TRBV5-1,TRBJ1-1,TRBD1,TGCGCCAGCAGCAGGACAGGGGACACTGAAGCTTTCTTT,CASSRTGDTEAFF
.,TRBV11-2,TRBJ1-4,.,TGTGCCAGCAGCTTAGATCTGGCTAATGAAAAACTGTTTTTT,CASSLDLANEKLFF
.,TRBV7-9,TRBJ1-4,.,TGTGCCAGCAGCCCCCCGCCCGGACCCACGAGGTCTAATGAAAAACTGTTTTTT,CASSPPPGPTRSNEKLFF
.,TRBV6-6,TRBJ1-5,.,TGTGCCAGCAGTTACGCGGGACGGGATAGCAATCAGCCCCAGCATTTT,CASSYAGRDSNQPQHF
.,TRBV23-1,TRBJ2-5,.,TGCGCCAGCAGTCAACAACGGAAGGAGGGGGCGATGATAGAAAAGACCCAGTACTTC,CASSQQRKEGAMIEKTQYF
.,TRBV2,TRBJ1-1,TRBD1,TGTGCCAGCAGGGGACAGTTGGGGAACACTGAAGCTTTCTTT,CASRGQLGNTEAFF
.,TRBV29-1,TRBJ2-7,.,TGCAGCGTTGTTAGGGCTAATGGCGAGCAGTACTTC,CSVVRANGEQYF
.,TRBV5-1,TRBJ2-3,TRBD1,TGCGCCAGCAGCATTGGGGACAGGCCCACAGATACGCAGTATTTT,CASSIGDRPTDTQYF
.,TRBV7-6,TRBJ2-2,.,TGTGCCAGCGACAAGAACACCGGGGAGCTGTTTTTT,CASDKNTGELFF
few,TRBV7-6,TRBJ2-5,.,TGTGCCAGCAGCTCCGCGCCGGGACCGCAAGAGACCCAGTACTTC,CASSSAPGPQETQYF
.,TRBV28,TRBJ2-1,TRBD2,TGTGCCAGCACCCCACCCGGGACTAGGAGGGAGCAGTTCTTC,CASTPPGTRREQFF
medium-sized,TRBV10-2,TRBJ1-6,.,TGCGCCAGCGGAAATTCACCCCTCCACTTT,CASGNSPLHF
.,TRBV18,TRBJ1-5,.,TGTGCCAGCTCACCAGGTAGCAATCAGCCCCAGCATTTT,CASSPGSNQPQHF
.,TRBV28,TRBJ1-2,.,TGTGCCAGCAGTTTAAGGGGCGGGTATGGCTACACCTTC,CASSLRGGYGYTF
.,TRBV30,TRBJ2-3,TRBD2,TGTGCCTGGGGCCAGGGAGGACTAGCGGGGTTCACAGATACGCAGTATTTT,CAWGQGGLAGFTDTQYF
.,TRBV28,TRBJ2-5,.,TGTGCCAGCAGTCTAACCCGGGACGGGTGGATGAAGACCCAGTACTTC,CASSLTRDGWMKTQYF
.,TRBV19,TRBJ1-1,.,TGTGCCAGTAATGGACGGCCGAACACTGAAGCTTTCTTT,CASNGRPNTEAFF
once,TRBV27,TRBJ2-7,.,TGTGCCAGCAGTTTAACGGCAGTTACCGAGCAGTACTTC,CASSLTAVTEQYF
many,TRBV9,TRBJ1-4,.,TGTGCCAGCAGCGTAGGATCCCCCGGGAAACTGTTTTTT,CASSVGSPGKLFF
few,TRBV2,TRBJ1-4,.,TGTGCCAGAGCGGGGGGCAGGGGTGAAAAACTGTTTTTT,CARAGGRGEKLFF
.,TRBV7-2,TRBJ2-4,TRBD1,TGTGCCAGCAGCTTTAGGGGGCTGATTCAGTACTTC,CASSFRGLIQYF
.,TRBV4-2,TRBJ1-6,.,TGTGCCAGCAGCCAACTAGGGTCGGGTTCACCCCTCCACTTT,CASSQLGSGSPLHF
.,TRBV9,TRBJ2-5,.,TGTGCCAGCAGCGTAGCTCGGGGGCCACCAGAGACCCAGTACTTC,CASSVARGPPETQYF
.,TRBV30,TRBJ2-1,TRBD1,TGTGCCTGGAGCCACGGAACAGGGGGCCGGGAGCAGTTCTTC,CAWSHGTGGREQFF
.,TRBV19,TRBJ2-1,TRBD1,TGTGCCAGCGGGACAGCAGAGCAGTTCTTC,CASGTAEQFF
.,TRBV29-1,TRBJ2-7,TRBD1,TGCAGCGTTGGGGCAGGGGGTGGGGAGCAGTACTTC,CSVGAGGGEQYF
.,TRBV15,TRBJ2-1,.,TGTGCCACCAGCAGAGATCTGCAGGGTGGGGATGAGCAGTTCTTC,CATSRDLQGGDEQFF
once,TRBV7-3,TRBJ2-7,.,TGTGCCAGCAGACCGGGACCCGGGTCCTACGAGCAGTACTTC,CASRPGPGSYEQYF
once,TRBV14,TRBJ2-7,TRBD1,TGTGCCAGCAGCCAGGGCAGGGGGCGAAGGTCCTACGAGCAGTACTTC,CASSQGRGRRSYEQYF